Listed below are T cell receptor beta chains from one sample, sequenced in a study of blood T cell repertoires in COVID-19. The repertoire was sequenced with immunoSEQ multiplex PCR; TCRdb's copy has only in-frame clones and lacks some. The sample lists 250,000 to 300,000 clones, roughly 91% occurring once. The specimen was PBMCs or T cells enriched from blood (not recorded which). These receptors were obtained from a woman in her sixties who had recovered from COVID-19. Each CDR3 is given with its conserved first and last residue. D genes are given only for firm matches. Part of the rows lack a size; the others show once, few, many or a class for expanded clones.

v_call	clone_size	d_call	j_call	cdr3_aa	cdr3_nt
TRBV3-1/TRBV3-2	.	.	TRBJ2-7	CASSLFGGSYEQYF	TGTGCCAGCAGCCTTTTTGGGGGGAGCTACGAGCAGTACTTC
TRBV7-9	.	.	TRBJ1-2	CASSRGTRWRGGIGYTF	TGTGCCAGCAGCCGGGGCACAAGGTGGAGGGGTGGAATTGGCTACACCTTC
TRBV18	once	.	TRBJ1-2	CASSPVLGANYGYTF	TGTGCCAGCTCACCAGTCCTGGGAGCTAACTATGGCTACACCTTC
TRBV3-1/TRBV3-2	.	TRBD2	TRBJ2-7	CASSQGASGGGYEQYF	TGTGCCAGCAGCCAAGGGGCTAGCGGGGGTGGCTACGAGCAGTACTTC
TRBV11-2	.	TRBD1	TRBJ1-5	CASSVRGDQPQHF	TGTGCCAGCAGCGTCAGGGGGGATCAGCCCCAGCATTTT
TRBV19	.	TRBD2	TRBJ2-3	CASNTAGGTDTQYF	TGTGCCAGTAACACAGCGGGAGGCACAGATACGCAGTATTTT
TRBV28	.	.	TRBJ2-5	CASSGDNGETQYF	TGTGCCAGCAGCGGAGATAATGGGGAGACCCAGTACTTC
TRBV27	.	TRBD1	TRBJ1-5	CASSQGAPNQPQHF	TGTGCCAGCAGCCAGGGGGCCCCCAATCAGCCCCAGCATTTT
TRBV6-5	.	TRBD2	TRBJ2-7	CASGAGGSSYEQYF	TGTGCCAGTGGAGCGGGCGGGAGCTCCTACGAGCAGTACTTC
TRBV19	.	TRBD2	TRBJ2-1	CASSMGLAGGNEQFF	TGTGCCAGTAGTATGGGACTAGCGGGGGGGAATGAGCAGTTCTTC
TRBV9	.	.	TRBJ1-3	CASSVGVPSGNTIYF	TGTGCCAGCAGCGTGGGAGTTCCCTCTGGAAACACCATATATTTT
TRBV6-6	.	TRBD1	TRBJ1-5	CASSYEGGGGNQPQHF	TGTGCCAGCAGTTACGAAGGGGGCGGTGGCAATCAGCCCCAGCATTTT
TRBV7-9	.	.	TRBJ2-1	CASSLNTVADNEQFF	TGTGCCAGCAGCTTAAATACTGTAGCGGACAATGAGCAGTTCTTC
TRBV11-3	.	TRBD1	TRBJ2-5	CASGTGPLETQYF	TGTGCCAGCGGGACAGGGCCCTTAGAGACCCAGTACTTC
TRBV4-1	.	TRBD1	TRBJ1-1	CASSQEDRGREEAFF	TGCGCCAGCAGCCAGGAGGACAGGGGAAGAGAAGAAGCTTTCTTT
TRBV5-4	.	.	TRBJ2-1	CASSWTGVYNEQFF	TGTGCCAGCAGCTGGACGGGGGTTTACAATGAGCAGTTCTTC
TRBV2	.	TRBD1	TRBJ1-3	CASTQDRVGNTIYF	TGTGCCAGCACCCAGGACAGGGTTGGAAACACCATATATTTT
TRBV7-2	.	.	TRBJ1-5	CASSLAPVNQPQHF	TGTGCCAGCAGCTTAGCGCCAGTCAATCAGCCCCAGCATTTT
TRBV5-1	.	.	TRBJ2-3	CASSSWSGDTQYF	TGCGCCAGCAGTTCCTGGTCCGGAGATACGCAGTATTTT
TRBV13	.	TRBD1	TRBJ1-6	CASSLEGTGGSPLHF	TGTGCCAGCAGCTTAGAAGGGACAGGGGGGTCACCCCTCCACTTT